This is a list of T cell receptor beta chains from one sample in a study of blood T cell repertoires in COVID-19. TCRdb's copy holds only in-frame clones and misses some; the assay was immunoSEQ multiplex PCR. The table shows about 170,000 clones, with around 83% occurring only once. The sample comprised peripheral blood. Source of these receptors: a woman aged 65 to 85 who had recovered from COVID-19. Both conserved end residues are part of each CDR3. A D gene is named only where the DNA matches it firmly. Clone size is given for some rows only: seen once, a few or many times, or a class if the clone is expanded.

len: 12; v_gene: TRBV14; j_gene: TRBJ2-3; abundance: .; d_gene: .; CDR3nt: TGTGCCAGCAGCCAAACAGCAGGGACGCAGTATTTT; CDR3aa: CASSQTAGTQYF
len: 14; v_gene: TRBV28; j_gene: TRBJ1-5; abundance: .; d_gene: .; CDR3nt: TGTGCCAGCAGCCCCGTACAGAGCAATCAGCCCCAGCATTTT; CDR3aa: CASSPVQSNQPQHF
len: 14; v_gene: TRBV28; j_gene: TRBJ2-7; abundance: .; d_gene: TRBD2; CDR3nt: TGTGCCAGCAGTTTAGGGGGGGGGACCTACGAGCAGTACTTC; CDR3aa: CASSLGGGTYEQYF
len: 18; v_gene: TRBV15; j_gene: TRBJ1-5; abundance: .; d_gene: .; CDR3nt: TGTGCCACCAGCAGAGATCTCGGGGGACTGGTTAGCAATCAGCCCCAGCATTTT; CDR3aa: CATSRDLGGLVSNQPQHF
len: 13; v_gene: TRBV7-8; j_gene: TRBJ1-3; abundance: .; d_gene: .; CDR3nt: TGTGCCAGCAGCCGACCAGGGGGAAACACCATATATTTT; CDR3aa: CASSRPGGNTIYF
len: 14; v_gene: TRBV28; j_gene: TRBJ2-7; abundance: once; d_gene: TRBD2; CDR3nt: TGTGCCAGCATCGGGGGGACGAGGGGTAGCGAGCAGTACTTC; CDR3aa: CASIGGTRGSEQYF
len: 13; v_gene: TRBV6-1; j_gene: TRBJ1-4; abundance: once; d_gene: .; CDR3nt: TGTGCCAGCAGTGAAGGGCAGGGTCTTGTGCTGTTTTTT; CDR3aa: CASSEGQGLVLFF
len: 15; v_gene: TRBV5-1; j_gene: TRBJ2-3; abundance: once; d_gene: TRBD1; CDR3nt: TGCGCCAGCAGCTGGGGACAGGGGAACACAGATACGCAGTATTTT; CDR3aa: CASSWGQGNTDTQYF
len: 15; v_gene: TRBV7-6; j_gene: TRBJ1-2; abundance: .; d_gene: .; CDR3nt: TGTGCCAGCAGCCCGACGGGGGGAGCTAACTATGGCTACACCTTC; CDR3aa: CASSPTGGANYGYTF
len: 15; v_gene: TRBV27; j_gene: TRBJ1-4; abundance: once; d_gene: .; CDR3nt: TGTGCCAGCAGTCCCTTGCGGGGACTGGGAGAAAAACTGTTTTTT; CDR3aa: CASSPLRGLGEKLFF
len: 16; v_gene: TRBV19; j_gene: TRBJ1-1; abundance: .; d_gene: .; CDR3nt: TGTGCCAGTAGTCCCGGACCCTGGGAGGGTATCACTGAAGCTTTCTTT; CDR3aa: CASSPGPWEGITEAFF
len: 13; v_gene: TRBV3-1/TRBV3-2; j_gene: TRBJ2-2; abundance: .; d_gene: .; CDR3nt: TGTGCCAGCAGCCAAGGAGGGTCCGGGGAGCTGTTTTTT; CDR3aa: CASSQGGSGELFF
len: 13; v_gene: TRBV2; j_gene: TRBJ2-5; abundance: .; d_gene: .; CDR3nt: TGTGCCAGCAGTGAGGGGGCCCAAGAGACCCAGTACTTC; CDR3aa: CASSEGAQETQYF
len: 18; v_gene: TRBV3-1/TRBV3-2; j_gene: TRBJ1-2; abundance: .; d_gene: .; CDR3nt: TGTGCCAGCAGCCAATCCGAGGGTAGAGGTTCGTTCGGCTATGGCTACACCTTC; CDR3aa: CASSQSEGRGSFGYGYTF
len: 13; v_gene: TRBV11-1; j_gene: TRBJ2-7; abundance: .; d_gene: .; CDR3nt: TGTGCCAGCAGCTTAGGTCCCAAGGAGGAGCAGTACTTC; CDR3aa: CASSLGPKEEQYF